These 5 T cell receptor beta chains originate from one sample sequenced in a study of vaccination and CD4 T cells after COVID-19. No cognate antigen is known for these TCRs. Treatment here: approximately nine-day PBMC culture with coronavirus spike peptide pools or control peptides (ViraFEST assay). The Oncomine TCR Beta short-read assay sequenced DNA from cultured CD4+ T cells. TCRdb re-derived calls from the PCR reads in MiXCR, one entry per CDR3 protein. The table includes some 17,000 distinct CDR3 sequences, about 43% detected once. The sequenced sample was CD4+ T cells from blood, cultured in vitro. Every receptor here comes from a human donor who had recovered from COVID-19.

This clonotype was observed a handful of times. The chain employs TRBV20-1 and TRBJ2-7, with D perhaps matching TRBD2 (6 bases). This CDR3 is 16 amino acids long. V lost 4 bases and J 0 bases, leaving 19 bases between the germline ends. Germline CDR1 and CDR2: DFQATT and SNEGSKA (reference sequence). Written as DNA, the CDR3 is TGCAGTGCTATCGGCACGAGCGGGTGGAGCTCCTACGAGCAGTACTTC. This translates into CSAIGTSGWSSYEQYF.

V usage is TRBV19 and J usage is TRBJ2-7, with 8 bases that match TRBD2. Germline loops: CDR1 LNHDA, CDR2 SQIVND (reference sequence). This CDR3 spans 13 amino acids. V dropped 5 bases and J dropped 5; count of bases not matched to a gene: 5. The CDR3 loop is CASSPGLVDEQYF. For the CDR3, the DNA is TGTGCCAGTAGTCCGGGACTAGTCGACGAGCAGTACTTC.

This clonotype was detected a few times. The rearrangement joins TRBV2 to TRBJ1-3, with D unclear. This CDR3 has 13 residues. Germline V gene lookup returns CDR1 SNHLY and CDR2 FYNNEI. V was cut by 6 bases and J by 2 bases, with 8 bases left in between. The CDR3 DNA reads as TGTGCCAGCAGGATAGGCCCTGGAAACACCATATATTTT. Translating gives CASRIGPGNTIYF.

The chain is built from TRBV5-1 and TRBJ2-1; 7 bases are shared with TRBD2. Per germline, CDR1 SGHRS and CDR2 YFSETQ. The CDR3 sequence is 16 residues long. The ends lost 3 bases at V and 4 bases at J; junction bases unmatched: 10. The CDR3 loop is CASSSSGTLSYNEQFF. CDR3 coding DNA: TGCGCCAGCAGCTCAAGCGGGACTCTCTCATACAATGAGCAGTTCTTC.

This chain links TRBV20-1 with TRBJ2-5; 8 positions match TRBD1. Looked up from germline, CDR1 is DFQATT and CDR2 is SNEGSKA (reference sequence). The CDR3 consists of 14 residues. V shed 0 bases, J shed 3 bases, and the junction held 3 bases outside the gene matches. CDR3 coding DNA: TGCAGTGCTAGAGATTTGACAGGGGAAGAGACCCAGTACTTC. Protein product: CSARDLTGEETQYF.